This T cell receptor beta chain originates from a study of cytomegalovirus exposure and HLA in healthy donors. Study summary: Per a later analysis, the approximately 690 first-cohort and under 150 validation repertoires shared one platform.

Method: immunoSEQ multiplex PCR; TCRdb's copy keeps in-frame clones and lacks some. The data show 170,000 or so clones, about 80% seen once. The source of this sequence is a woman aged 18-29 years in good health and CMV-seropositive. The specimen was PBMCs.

The CDR3: CASSRSGYSNQPQHF. As DNA, the CDR3 is TGTGCCAGCAGCCGATCAGGTTATAGCAATCAGCCCCAGCATTTT. The chain recombines TRBV4-2 with TRBJ1-5; D gene unclear. CDR3 length: 15 residues. Germline CDR1 is LGHNA and CDR2 is YNFKEQ. The V end lost 4 bases, the J end lost 0 bases, and 10 bases lay between the germline ends.